Shown below are 32 T cell receptor beta chains from a single sample sequenced in a study of blood T cell repertoires in COVID-19 (TCRdb year 2020). The library was obtained by the immunoSEQ multiplex PCR assay. The table comes from immuneACCESS by way of TCRdb, which keeps in-frame sequences with V and J called. Part of the clones is missing from these tables; in studies checked, under half for an unresolved V gene and the rest for unknown reasons. The sample table lists approximately 260,000 clones, 70% to 90% of them with a count of one. 1% to 1.5% of the sample is in the top ten clones. Sequencing was done on a sample of PBMCs or T cells enriched from blood (not recorded which). The receptors derive from a woman between 35 and 50 years old with acute COVID-19.

The gene calls are TRBV27 and TRBJ1-1; D gene ambiguous. Germline-derived CDR1 and CDR2 are MNHEY and SMNVEV (reference sequence). The CDR3 runs to 15 residues. Trimming removed 0 bases from V and 2 bases from J, with 10 bases in between. The CDR3 reads CASSLSGGYNTEAFF. In DNA form, the CDR3 reads TGTGCCAGCAGTTTATCTGGAGGGTATAACACTGAAGCTTTCTTT.

This chain connects TRBV5-1 to TRBJ2-1; TRBD2 matches 10 bases. The ends lost 4 bases at V and 2 bases at J; junction bases unmatched: 0. This CDR3 comprises 14 residues. The germline gives CDR1 SGHRS, CDR2 YFSETQ. The chain's CDR3 is CASSGTSAYNEQFF. The CDR3 DNA reads as TGCGCCAGCAGCGGGACTAGCGCCTACAATGAGCAGTTCTTC. Variable domain in full (rest from reference TRBV5-1 and TRBJ2-1): KAGVTQTPRYLIKTRGQQVTLSCSPISGHRSVSWYQQTPGQGLQFLFEYFSETQRNKGNFPGRFSGRQFSNSRSEMNVSTLELGDSALYLCASSGTSAYNEQFFGPGTRLTVL.

The V call is TRBV11-2, the J call TRBJ2-1, with D possibly matching TRBD1 (5 bases). The CDR3 runs to 14 residues. The germline CDR1 and CDR2 sequences are SGHAT and FQNNGV. Trimming removed 5 bases from V and 1 base from J, with 9 bases in between. CDR3 bases: TGTGCCAGCAGCAGGGGTCTGTCCTACAATGAGCAGTTCTTC. Its protein is CASSRGLSYNEQFF.

The rearrangement joins TRBV3-1 (or the pseudogene TRBV3-2) to TRBJ2-7, with D possibly being TRBD2 (5 bases). The ends were cut back, 1 base at V and 6 bases at J, with 7 bases in the middle. This CDR3 has 12 residues. CDR1 and CDR2 (germline): LGHDT, YNNKEL (reference sequence). The CDR3 DNA sequence: TGTGCCAGCAGCCAAGGGCGGGTCGAGCAGTACTTC. It translates to CASSQGRVEQYF.

The chain employs TRBV5-1 and TRBJ1-3; 7 bases line up with TRBD1. Germline CDR1 and CDR2: SGHRS and YFSETQ. The CDR3 has 14 residues. V dropped 5 bases and J dropped 0; count of bases not matched to a gene: 2. CDR3 bases: TGCGCCAGCAGTGACAGGGACTCTGGAAACACCATATATTTT. Encoded protein: CASSDRDSGNTIYF.

This chain links TRBV6-5 with TRBJ1-6; D call uncertain. CDR1 MNHEY and CDR2 SVGAGI come from the germline V gene. The length of the CDR3 is 13 residues. The V end lost 7 bases, the J end lost 8 bases, and 12 bases lay between the germline ends. CDR3 sequence reads: CASKEAIYSPLHF. The CDR3 bases are TGTGCCAGCAAGGAGGCCATTTATTCACCCCTCCACTTT.

The chain links TRBV28 to TRBJ1-1; 8 nucleotides match TRBD1. The J segment lost 1 base and the V segment lost 3 bases, leaving 10 bases of the junction unmatched. Germline assignment: CDR1 MDHEN and CDR2 SYDVKM. This CDR3 is 17 amino acids long. The CDR3 loop reads CASSFLDRASRNTEAFF. Here the CDR3 DNA reads TGTGCCAGCAGTTTCCTGGACAGGGCCTCTAGGAACACTGAAGCTTTCTTT.

The V and J genes are TRBV28 and TRBJ2-3; 7 nucleotides line up with TRBD1. The CDR3 has 14 amino acids. From germline, CDR1 is MDHEN and CDR2 SYDVKM. The V gene end was trimmed by 7 bases and the J gene end by 6 bases; junction bases not matched to a gene: 10. The CDR3: CASMTGPPRDTQYF. The CDR3 DNA reads TGTGCCAGCATGACAGGGCCCCCAAGGGATACGCAGTATTTT.

The chain combines TRBV19 with TRBJ1-1; possibly TRBD1 for D (5 bases). With 1 base removed from V and 6 bases from J, the gap between germline ends came to 9 bases. The germline V gene has CDR1 LNHDA and CDR2 SQIVND (reference sequence). The CDR3 loop spans 13 amino acids. The CDR3 sequence is CASSIGQISEAFF. DNA of the CDR3: TGTGCCAGTAGTATAGGACAGATTTCTGAAGCTTTCTTT.

The rearrangement uses TRBV24-1 and TRBJ2-2, with a tentative D call TRBD1 (6 bases). Germline assignment: CDR1 KGHDR and CDR2 SFDVKD. The length of the CDR3 is 16 residues. V lost 1 base to trimming and J lost 6 bases, with 14 bases between them. CDR3 residues: CATSDFTDRGAGELFF. CDR3 nucleotide sequence: TGTGCCACCAGTGATTTTACGGACAGAGGCGCCGGGGAGCTGTTTTTT.

The V gene is TRBV28, the J gene TRBJ2-7; no clear D gene. Trimming took off 5 bases at V and 4 bases at J, with 6 bases between the two ends. This CDR3 has 11 residues. CDR1 is MDHEN, CDR2 SYDVKM, per germline. Here the CDR3 DNA reads TGTGCCAGCAGTCCCAAATACGAGCAGTACTTC. Protein: CASSPKYEQYF.

V gene TRBV10-3 combines with J gene TRBJ1-5; 7 bases are a match to TRBD1. J lost 2 bases, V lost 2 bases, and 3 bases had no gene match. The V gene's germline CDR1 is ENHRY and CDR2 SYGVKD. The CDR3 spans 15 residues. CDR3 amino acids: CAISETGAGNQPQHF. The CDR3 DNA is TGTGCCATCAGTGAGACAGGGGCTGGCAATCAGCCCCAGCATTTT.

This chain uses TRBV9 with TRBJ1-3; D is undetermined. The CDR3 runs 11 residues. V was pared by 4 bases and J by 8 bases, with 7 bases between. CDR1 and CDR2 from the germline V gene are SGDLS and YYNGEE. Here the CDR3 DNA reads TGTGCCAGCAGCCGGGGAGACACCATATATTTT. It codes for CASSRGDTIYF.

This chain links TRBV3-1 (or the pseudogene TRBV3-2) with TRBJ1-1, with D uncertain. This CDR3 region has 11 residues. V was trimmed by 1 base and J by 7 bases, leaving 4 bases between them. Germline CDR1 LGHDT, CDR2 YNNKEL (reference sequence). CDR3 bases: TGTGCCAGCAGCCAAGGAGGTGAAGCTTTCTTT. Translating it yields CASSQGGEAFF.

The chain has TRBV19 and TRBJ2-7, with 11 bases fitting TRBD1. This CDR3 region has 14 residues. Looked up from germline, CDR1 is LNHDA and CDR2 is SQIVND (reference sequence). Trimming at V came to 4 bases and at J to 6 bases, leaving 5 bases not matched to a gene. The CDR3, as DNA: TGTGCCAGTAGTACCAGGACAGGGGGCATCGAGCAGTACTTC. Translated, it gives CASSTRTGGIEQYF.

The CDR3 sequence: CASSSPRGAEKLFF. The CDR3 DNA reads as TGTGCCAGCAGCTCTCCTCGTGGGGCGGAAAAACTGTTTTTT. V is TRBV5-5 and J is TRBJ1-4, with D perhaps TRBD1 (5 bases). Germline V gives CDR1 SGHKS, CDR2 YYEKEE (reference sequence). This CDR3 is 14 amino acids long. The germline V and J ends were trimmed by 3 bases and 8 bases, with 14 bases remaining between them. Full variable domain (remainder filled in from reference TRBV5-5 and TRBJ1-4): DAGVTQSPTHLIKTRGQQVTLRCSPISGHKSVSWYQQVLGQGPQFIFQYYEKEERGRGNFPDRFSARQFPNYSSELNVNALLLGDSALYLCASSSPRGAEKLFFGSGTQLSVL.

This clone has a handful of counts. The chain combines TRBV12-3 or TRBV12-4 with TRBJ2-7; 7 bases agree with TRBD1. Losses at the gene ends were 6 bases for V and 6 bases for J; bases not matched to a gene: 8. This CDR3 spans 13 amino acids. DNA for the CDR3: TGTGCCAGCAGGTGGGACAGCTTGAGCGAGCAGTACTTC. It translates to CASRWDSLSEQYF.

The chain carries TRBV7-9 and TRBJ1-1; 8 positions match TRBD1. The germline V gene encodes CDR1 SEHNR and CDR2 FQNEAQ (reference sequence). The V and J ends lost 5 bases and 4 bases, in that order; junction bases with no gene match: 9. CDR3 length: 15 amino acids. CDR3 nucleotide sequence: TGTGCCAGCAGCGTATGGACAGGGCAGGGCACTGAAGCTTTCTTT. Residues: CASSVWTGQGTEAFF.

This chain links TRBV11-3 with TRBJ2-5; tentative D call: TRBD2 (6 bases). Germline assignment: CDR1 SGHNT and CDR2 YENEEA. The V gene lost 6 bases and the J gene lost 4 bases, with 18 bases spanning the gap. The CDR3 has 15 residues. CDR3 nucleotide sequence: TGTGCCAGCAGTGCGGCGGGGCTAGCGTCAGAGACCCAGTACTTC. It specifies CASSAAGLASETQYF.

This clone has just one count. The chain links TRBV6-5 to TRBJ2-1; weak D call: TRBD2 (5 bases). V lost 0 bases, J lost 4 bases, and 10 bases lay in between. Germline-derived CDR1 and CDR2 are MNHEY and SVGAGI. This CDR3 has 15 amino acids. The CDR3 DNA reads as TGTGCCAGCAGTTACTCAGGACGGACTTACAATGAGCAGTTCTTC. The encoded protein is CASSYSGRTYNEQFF.

The chain has TRBV7-3 and TRBJ2-7; 9 bases match TRBD2. In germline, CDR1 is SGHTA, CDR2 FQGTGA. Trimming took 5 bases from V and 0 from J; bases not matched to a gene: 5. The CDR3 length is 15 residues. The CDR3 bases are TGTGCCAGCAGCCTCGTTAGCGGGGGCTCCTACGAGCAGTACTTC. Its protein is CASSLVSGGSYEQYF. The whole variable domain, filled in from reference TRBV7-3 and TRBJ2-7, reads GAGVSQTPSNKVTEKGKYVELRCDPISGHTALYWYRQSLGQGPEFLIYFQGTGAADDSGLPNDRFFAVRPEGSVSTLKIQRTERGDSAVYLCASSLVSGGSYEQYFGPGTRLTVT.

The gene calls are TRBV7-2 and TRBJ2-1; 7 nucleotides align to TRBD1. This CDR3 comprises 15 residues. With 6 bases clipped from V and 1 base from J, the junction kept 6 bases outside the gene matches. Germline CDR1 is SGHTA and CDR2 is FQGNSA. CDR3 loop: CASSPTGLSYNEQFF. The CDR3 DNA follows: TGTGCCAGCAGTCCGACAGGGTTATCCTACAATGAGCAGTTCTTC.

The chain combines TRBV5-1 with TRBJ1-1; D gene uncertain. The CDR3 has 13 amino acids. The V end lost 4 bases, the J end lost 4 bases, and 11 bases lay between the germline ends. Germline V CDR1 and CDR2: SGHRS, YFSETQ. In DNA, the CDR3 is TGCGCCAGCAGCGTAGAGGGAGGCACTGAAGCTTTCTTT. Amino acids: CASSVEGGTEAFF.

This clone appeared once. The V and J genes are TRBV27 and TRBJ2-5; 14 nucleotides align to TRBD2. Germline V CDR1 and CDR2: MNHEY, SMNVEV (reference sequence). V lost 3 bases, J lost 5 bases, and 11 bases stayed unmatched. The CDR3 sequence is 18 residues long. CDR3: CASSLGGLAGARWETQYF. CDR3 DNA sequence: TGTGCCAGCAGTTTGGGGGGACTAGCGGGAGCGAGGTGGGAGACCCAGTACTTC.

The chain uses TRBV9 and TRBJ2-5, with TRBD2 as a possible D gene (5 bases). Germline V gene sequence: CDR1 SGDLS, CDR2 YYNGEE. The CDR3 totals 14 residues. V lost 0 bases and J 1 base, leaving 7 bases between the germline ends. The CDR3 region is CASSVGGGQETQYF. CDR3 nucleotides: TGTGCCAGCAGCGTAGGAGGAGGCCAAGAGACCCAGTACTTC.

The chain uses TRBV2 and TRBJ1-3; D gene unclear. The germline gives CDR1 SNHLY, CDR2 FYNNEI. This CDR3 comprises 14 residues. V lost 4 bases and J 1 base, leaving 8 bases between the germline ends. The CDR3 DNA follows: TGTGCCAGCAGTGTTGAGAGGTCTGGAAACACCATATATTTT. Encoded protein: CASSVERSGNTIYF.

The chain is built from TRBV4-1 and TRBJ1-3; D is ambiguous. V lost 0 bases, J lost 0 bases, and 12 bases lay in between. Germline-derived CDR1 and CDR2 are MGHRA and YSYEKL. The CDR3 loop spans 17 amino acids. CDR3 bases: TGCGCCAGCAGCCAAGACCCTCCAAGCTTCTCTGGAAACACCATATATTTT. It codes for CASSQDPPSFSGNTIYF.

The V and J genes are TRBV19 and TRBJ1-4; the match to TRBD1 covers 8 bases. The junction had 1 base not matched to a gene; V was cut back by 4 bases and J by 0 bases. CDR1 is LNHDA, CDR2 SQIVND, per germline (reference sequence). CDR3 length equals 15 residues. The CDR3 loop reads CASSRTGSTNEKLFF. The CDR3 coding sequence is TGTGCCAGTAGTAGGACAGGGTCAACTAATGAAAAACTGTTTTTT.

The rearrangement joins TRBV4-1 to TRBJ2-1; D uncertain. The V end lost 4 bases, the J end lost 0 bases, and 13 bases lay between the germline ends. This CDR3 contains 16 residues. Germline CDR1 reads MGHRA; CDR2 reads YSYEKL. CDR3: CASSPDPASSYNEQFF. CDR3 nucleotides: TGCGCCAGCAGCCCAGACCCCGCGAGCTCCTACAATGAGCAGTTCTTC.

The genes are TRBV7-2 and TRBJ2-1, with a tentative D call TRBD1 (6 bases). Germline CDR1 is SGHTA and CDR2 is FQGNSA. The ends were cut back, 1 base at V and 5 bases at J, with 15 bases in the middle. The CDR3 length is 16 residues. CDR3 region: CASSLVGAGANNEQFF. The DNA of the CDR3 is TGTGCCAGCAGCTTAGTAGGGGCAGGGGCCAACAATGAGCAGTTCTTC. Drawing the rest from reference TRBV7-2 and TRBJ2-1, the complete variable domain is GAGVSQSPSNKVTEKGKDVELRCDPISGHTALYWYRQSLGQGLEFLIYFQGNSAPDKSGLPSDRFSAERTGGSVSTLTIQRTQQEDSAVYLCASSLVGAGANNEQFFGPGTRLTVL.

This rearrangement joins TRBV10-1 to TRBJ2-1; 9 nucleotides align to TRBD2. J lost 8 bases, V lost 5 bases, and 16 bases had no gene match. CDR1 is WNHNN, CDR2 SYGVQD, per germline (reference sequence). This CDR3 has 17 amino acids. The DNA of the CDR3 is TGCGCCAGCAGTAAACCAGAGGCGGGAGGGCCGTACGATGAGCAGTTCTTC. Translated: CASSKPEAGGPYDEQFF.

This clone has more than one count but fewer than ten. V gene TRBV9 combines with J gene TRBJ2-2, with D possibly being TRBD2 (6 bases). Germline V gene lookup returns CDR1 SGDLS and CDR2 YYNGEE. Trimming removed 0 bases from V and 0 bases from J, with 6 bases in between. This CDR3 is 15 amino acids long. CDR3 sequence reads: CASSVAGANTGELFF. The CDR3 DNA follows: TGTGCCAGCAGCGTAGCGGGAGCGAACACCGGGGAGCTGTTTTTT.